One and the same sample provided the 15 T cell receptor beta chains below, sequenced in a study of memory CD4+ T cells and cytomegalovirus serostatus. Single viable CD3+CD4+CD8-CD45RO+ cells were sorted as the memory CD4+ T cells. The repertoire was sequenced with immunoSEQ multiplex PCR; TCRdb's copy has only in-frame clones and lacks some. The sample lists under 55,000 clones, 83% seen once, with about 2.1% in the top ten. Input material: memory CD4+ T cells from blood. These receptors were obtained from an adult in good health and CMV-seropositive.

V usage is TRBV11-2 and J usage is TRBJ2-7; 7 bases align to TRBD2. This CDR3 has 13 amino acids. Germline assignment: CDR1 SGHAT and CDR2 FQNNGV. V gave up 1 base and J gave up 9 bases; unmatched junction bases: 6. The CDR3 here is CASSLGEREGQYF. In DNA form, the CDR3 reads TGTGCCAGCAGCTTAGGGGAGAGGGAGGGGCAGTACTTC.

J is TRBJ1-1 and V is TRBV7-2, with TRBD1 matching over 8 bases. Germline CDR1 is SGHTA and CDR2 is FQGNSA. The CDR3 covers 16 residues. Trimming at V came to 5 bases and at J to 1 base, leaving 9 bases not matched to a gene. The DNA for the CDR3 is TGTGCCAGCAGCCCGAGGGCAGGGGGCAGGAACACTGAAGCTTTCTTT. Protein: CASSPRAGGRNTEAFF.

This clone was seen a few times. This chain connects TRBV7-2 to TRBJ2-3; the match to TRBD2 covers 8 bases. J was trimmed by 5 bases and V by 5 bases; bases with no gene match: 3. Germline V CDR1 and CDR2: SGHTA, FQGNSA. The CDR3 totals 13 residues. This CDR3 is CASSTAGGDTQYF. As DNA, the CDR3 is TGTGCCAGCAGCACCGCGGGGGGAGATACGCAGTATTTT. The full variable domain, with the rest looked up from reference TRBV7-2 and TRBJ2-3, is GAGVSQSPSNKVTEKGKDVELRCDPISGHTALYWYRQSLGQGLEFLIYFQGNSAPDKSGLPSDRFSAERTGGSVSTLTIQRTQQEDSAVYLCASSTAGGDTQYFGPGTRLTVL.

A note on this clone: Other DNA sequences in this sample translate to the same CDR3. The CDR3 sequence: CASSLGQGRNYGYTF. CDR3 DNA sequence: TGTGCCAGCAGCTTGGGACAGGGTAGGAACTATGGCTACACCTTC. V and J are TRBV7-2 and TRBJ1-2, with 9 bases lining up with TRBD1. The CDR3 spans 15 residues. V lost 3 bases, J lost 2 bases, and 4 bases stayed unmatched. Germline-derived CDR1 and CDR2 are SGHTA and FQGNSA.

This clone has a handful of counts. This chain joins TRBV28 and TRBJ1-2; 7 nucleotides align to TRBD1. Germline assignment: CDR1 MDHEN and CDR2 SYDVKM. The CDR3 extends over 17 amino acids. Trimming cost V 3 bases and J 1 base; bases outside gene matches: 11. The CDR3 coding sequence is TGTGCCAGCAGTTTGTTCCCGACAGGGAGACATAACTATGGCTACACCTTC. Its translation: CASSLFPTGRHNYGYTF.

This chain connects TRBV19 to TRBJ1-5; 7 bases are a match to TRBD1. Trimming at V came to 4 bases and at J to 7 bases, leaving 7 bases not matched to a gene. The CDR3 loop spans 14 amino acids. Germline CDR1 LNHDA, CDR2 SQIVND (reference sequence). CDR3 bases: TGTGCCAGTAGTAGACAGGGTCTGACCCAGCCCCAGCATTTT. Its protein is CASSRQGLTQPQHF.

The CDR3 is CASSWGRGNTEAFF. The CDR3 nucleotides are TGTGCCAGCAGCTGGGGTCGGGGGAACACTGAAGCTTTCTTT. The gene calls are TRBV5-5 and TRBJ1-1; unclear D gene. The germline gives CDR1 SGHKS, CDR2 YYEKEE (reference sequence). Trimming cost V 3 bases and J 1 base, with 10 bases left between them. The CDR3 is 14 residues long.

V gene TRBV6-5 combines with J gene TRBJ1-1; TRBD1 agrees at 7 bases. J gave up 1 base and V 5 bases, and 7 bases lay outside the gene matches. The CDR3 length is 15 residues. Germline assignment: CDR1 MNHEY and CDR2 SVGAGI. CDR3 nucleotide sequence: TGTGCCAGCAGTCAGACAGGGCGAAGGAACACTGAAGCTTTCTTT. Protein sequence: CASSQTGRRNTEAFF.

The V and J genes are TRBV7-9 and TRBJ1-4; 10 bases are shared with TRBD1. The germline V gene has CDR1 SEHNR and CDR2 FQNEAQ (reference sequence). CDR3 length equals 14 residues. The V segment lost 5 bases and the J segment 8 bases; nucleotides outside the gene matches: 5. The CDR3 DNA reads TGTGCCAGCAGCCGTGGACAGGGGGTAGAAAAACTGTTTTTT. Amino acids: CASSRGQGVEKLFF.

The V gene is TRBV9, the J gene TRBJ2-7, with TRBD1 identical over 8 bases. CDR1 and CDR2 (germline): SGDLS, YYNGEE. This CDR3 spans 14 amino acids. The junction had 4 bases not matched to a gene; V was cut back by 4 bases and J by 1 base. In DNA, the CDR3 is TGTGCCAGCAGCCCGGGACAGGAGTCCTACGAGCAGTACTTC. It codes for CASSPGQESYEQYF.

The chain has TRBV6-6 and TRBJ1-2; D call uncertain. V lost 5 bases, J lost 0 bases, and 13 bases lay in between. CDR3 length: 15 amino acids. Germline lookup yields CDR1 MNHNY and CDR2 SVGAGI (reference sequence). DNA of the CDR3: TGTGCCAGCAGTCCCCGGCCAAGCACTAACTATGGCTACACCTTC. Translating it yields CASSPRPSTNYGYTF.

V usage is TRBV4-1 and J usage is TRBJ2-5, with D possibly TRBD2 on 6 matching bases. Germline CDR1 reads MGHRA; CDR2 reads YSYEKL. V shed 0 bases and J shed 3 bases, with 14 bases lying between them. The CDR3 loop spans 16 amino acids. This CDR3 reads CASSQDRGLAKETQYF. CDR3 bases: TGCGCCAGCAGCCAAGATAGGGGTCTAGCGAAAGAGACCCAGTACTTC.

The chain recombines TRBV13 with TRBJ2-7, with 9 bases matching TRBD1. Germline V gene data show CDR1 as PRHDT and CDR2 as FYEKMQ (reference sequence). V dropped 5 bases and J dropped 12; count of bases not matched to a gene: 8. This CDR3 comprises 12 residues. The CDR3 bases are TGTGCCAGCAGCGCCCGACAGGGGGTGGTGTACTTC. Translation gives CASSARQGVVYF.

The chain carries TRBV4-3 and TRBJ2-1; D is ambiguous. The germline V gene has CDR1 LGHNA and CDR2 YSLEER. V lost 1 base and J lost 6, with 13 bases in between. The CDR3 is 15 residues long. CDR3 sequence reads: CASSQGPLRSNEQFF. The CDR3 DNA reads TGCGCCAGCAGCCAAGGACCTTTGCGGTCCAATGAGCAGTTCTTC.

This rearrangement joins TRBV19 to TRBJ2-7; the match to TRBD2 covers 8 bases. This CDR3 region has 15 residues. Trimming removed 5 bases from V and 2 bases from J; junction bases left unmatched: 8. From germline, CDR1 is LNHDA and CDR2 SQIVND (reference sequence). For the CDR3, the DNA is TGTGCCAGTAGTCGAAGGACTAGCCGCCCCTACGAGCAGTACTTC. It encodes CASSRRTSRPYEQYF.